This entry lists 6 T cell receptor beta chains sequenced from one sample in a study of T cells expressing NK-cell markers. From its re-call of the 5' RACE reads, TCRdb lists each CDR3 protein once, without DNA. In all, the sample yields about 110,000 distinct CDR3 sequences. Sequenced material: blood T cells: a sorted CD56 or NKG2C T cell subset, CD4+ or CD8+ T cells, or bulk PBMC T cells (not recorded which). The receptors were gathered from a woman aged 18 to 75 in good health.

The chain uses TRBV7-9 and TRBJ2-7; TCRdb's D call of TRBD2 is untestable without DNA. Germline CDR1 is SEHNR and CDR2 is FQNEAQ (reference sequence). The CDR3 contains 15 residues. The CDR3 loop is CASSSTSGRTNEQYF. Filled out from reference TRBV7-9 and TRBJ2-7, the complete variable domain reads DTGVSQNPRHKITKRGQNVTFRCDPISEHNRLYWYRQTLGQGPEFLTYFQNEAQLEKSRLLSDRFSAERPKGSFSTLEIQRTEQGDSAMYLCASSSTSGRTNEQYFGPGTRLTVT.

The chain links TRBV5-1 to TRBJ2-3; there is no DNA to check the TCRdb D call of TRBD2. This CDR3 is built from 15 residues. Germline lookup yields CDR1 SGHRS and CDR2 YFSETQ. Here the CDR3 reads CASFGGAGSTDTQYF.

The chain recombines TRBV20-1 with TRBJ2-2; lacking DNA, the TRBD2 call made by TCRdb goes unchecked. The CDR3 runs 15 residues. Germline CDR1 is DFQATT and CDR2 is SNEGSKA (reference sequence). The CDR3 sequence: CSAPRLAGTTGELFF.

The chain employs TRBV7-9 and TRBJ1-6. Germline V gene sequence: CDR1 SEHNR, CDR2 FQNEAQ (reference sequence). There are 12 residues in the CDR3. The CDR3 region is CASRGDSSPLHF. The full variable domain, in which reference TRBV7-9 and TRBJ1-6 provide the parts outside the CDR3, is DTGVSQNPRHKITKRGQNVTFRCDPISEHNRLYWYRQTLGQGPEFLTYFQNEAQLEKSRLLSDRFSAERPKGSFSTLEIQRTEQGDSAMYLCASRGDSSPLHFGNGTRLTVT.

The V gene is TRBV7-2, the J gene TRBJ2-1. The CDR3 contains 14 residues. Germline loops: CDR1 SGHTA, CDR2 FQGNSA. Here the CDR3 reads CASSLSTSGNEQFF.

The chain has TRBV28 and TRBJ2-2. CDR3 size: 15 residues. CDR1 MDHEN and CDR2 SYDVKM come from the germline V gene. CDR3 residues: CASSLTLVQTGELFF.